This T cell receptor (beta chain) was sequenced during a study of cytomegalovirus exposure and HLA in healthy donors (dated by TCRdb to 2015 to 2018). Turning to the overall study: According to a later analysis, the roughly 120 validation repertoires were produced on the same platform as the 600 to 850 repertoires of the first cohort. The study aimed to test whether cataloging public T cell receptors could reveal signatures of past pathogen exposure. Besides the first cohort of 500 to 700 subjects, a separate validation cohort made up of around 120 different subjects was used. To predict cytomegalovirus infection status, the study combined high-throughput TCR immunosequencing, statistical association of individual TCRs with disease status, and machine learning. On the study overall, not on this receptor specifically: The classifier was reported to diagnose cytomegalovirus status with high specificity and sensitivity in both the original and validation cohorts. Of the cluster scores, 94% were above 0 in a later analysis, which found that TCRs clustered in the first cohort also tended to co-occur in the approximately 130 validation repertoires. In the study, 164 TCR beta chains were listed as associated with cytomegalovirus. A later analysis lacked HLA typing for the validation cohort, so it scored co-occurrence in that cohort across all 110 or so repertoires. Most TCR sequences were seen in very few donors, while some public TCRs were found in many individuals. The authors suggested that the approach could potentially be generalized to other disease states and immunological phenotypes. In vitro tests confirmed that a few of the cytomegalovirus-associated TCR beta chains recognize cytomegalovirus antigens.

The CDR3 starts with the cysteine, ends with the phenylalanine, and has 11 residues. Only the CDR3 region is kept as DNA, spanning 33 bases read in frame from base 1. V lost 11 bases and J lost 0 bases; the stretch between them is 5 bases long. CDR1 and CDR2 are read off the germline V gene as MNHNS and SASEGT. To prepare the library, the immunoSEQ multiplex PCR assay was applied. Per the original workflow: To diagnose cytomegalovirus status from the catalog of TCR beta chain sequences, a statistical classification framework was built. Drawn from immuneACCESS, this table holds only the in-frame rearrangements with V and J called that TCRdb kept. Clones are partly lost; checked studies trace under half to an unresolved V gene and leave the rest unexplained. Clone size and the V and J calls come from that table; the DNA yielded D and trimming. The sample table lists hundreds of thousands of clones, roughly 87% of them with a count of one. More than 10% of the sample goes to the ten largest clones.

With regard to this clone: No cognate antigen has been identified for it. Base qualities are not recorded, but no much larger clone differs from it by a single base.

The donors belonged to the validation cohort of about 120 subjects, which was separate from the roughly 670-subject first cohort. This clonotype originated in a man in his late teens or twenties in good health and CMV-seropositive. Sequences were obtained from PBMCs. The V and J genes are TRBV6-1 and TRBJ1-3; too little of a D gene remains to name it. For the CDR3, the sequence is CAAFSGNTIYF. In nucleotides, the sequence is TGTGCCGCGTTCTCTGGAAACACCATATATTTT.